This passage covers 25 T cell receptor beta chains from one sample sequenced in a study of blood T cell repertoires in COVID-19. TCRdb keeps only in-frame clones here, not all; method: immunoSEQ multiplex PCR. The sample shows approximately 90,000 clones, approximately 80% of them seen only once. The material sequenced was peripheral blood. These receptors all stem from a man aged 70-80 years with COVID-19, enrolled during active disease.

This clone was observed once. The V gene is TRBV30, the J gene TRBJ1-1; 7 bases are shared with TRBD1. The trim removed 3 bases at V and 1 base at J, leaving 5 bases unmatched. Germline CDR1 is GTSNPN and CDR2 is SVGIG (reference sequence). The CDR3 sequence is 14 residues long. In DNA, the CDR3 is TGTGCCTGGAGCTCGGGACAGACGAACACTGAAGCTTTCTTT. Translating gives CAWSSGQTNTEAFF.

This chain uses TRBV6-2 or TRBV6-3 with TRBJ2-6; a possible D gene is TRBD1 (5 bases). Trimming cost V 5 bases and J 2 bases, with 10 bases left between them. CDR3 length equals 15 residues. Germline CDR1 MNHEY, CDR2 SVGEGT. Written as DNA, the CDR3 is TGTGCCAGCAGTCACGCAGGGACTGGGGCCAACGTCCTGACTTTC. Encoded protein: CASSHAGTGANVLTF.

Only a few counts were recorded for this clone. The chain is built from TRBV7-9 and TRBJ2-7; D might be TRBD2 (6 bases). V gave up 4 bases and J gave up 3 bases, with 16 bases separating them. CDR3 length: 15 residues. From germline, CDR1 is SEHNR and CDR2 FQNEAQ (reference sequence). The CDR3 loop reads CASSSAGGGNYEQYF. CDR3 bases: TGTGCCAGCAGCTCCGCGGGTGGCGGGAACTACGAGCAGTACTTC.

The chain recombines TRBV13 with TRBJ1-1; tentatively, D is TRBD1 (5 bases). Germline assignment: CDR1 PRHDT and CDR2 FYEKMQ (reference sequence). CDR3 length equals 14 residues. With 0 bases removed from V and 6 bases from J, the gap between germline ends came to 11 bases. The CDR3 region has the DNA TGTGCCAGCAGCTTAGGGGACATCTTCTCTGAAGCTTTCTTT. Amino acids: CASSLGDIFSEAFF.

V usage is TRBV4-2 and J usage is TRBJ2-3, with a possible D match to TRBD2 (5 bases). Trimming pared 0 bases from V and 3 bases from J, leaving 19 bases between. CDR1 and CDR2 (germline): LGHNA, YNFKEQ. CDR3 length: 18 amino acids. Written as DNA, the CDR3 is TGTGCCAGCAGCCAAGAAATGTTAACCAGCGGTAGAACAGATACGCAGTATTTT. Encoded protein: CASSQEMLTSGRTDTQYF.

The V gene is TRBV28, the J gene TRBJ2-7, with TRBD1 matching 8 bases. This CDR3 spans 15 amino acids. V shed 4 bases, J shed 0 bases, and the junction held 5 bases outside the gene matches. Germline CDR1 MDHEN, CDR2 SYDVKM. In DNA, the CDR3 is TGTGCCAGCAGTTCGACAGGGGCCCCCTCCTACGAGCAGTACTTC. It specifies CASSSTGAPSYEQYF.

The DNA for the CDR3 is TGCGCCAGCAGCTTGGTACAGGGGGGCACAGATACGCAGTATTTT. As protein: CASSLVQGGTDTQYF. V gene TRBV5-1 combines with J gene TRBJ2-3, with 8 bases aligning to TRBD1. Losses at the gene ends were 0 bases for V and 1 base for J; bases not matched to a gene: 1. From germline, CDR1 is SGHRS and CDR2 YFSETQ. The length of the CDR3 is 15 residues. Combining the CDR3 with reference TRBV5-1 and TRBJ2-3 gives the whole variable domain KAGVTQTPRYLIKTRGQQVTLSCSPISGHRSVSWYQQTPGQGLQFLFEYFSETQRNKGNFPGRFSGRQFSNSRSEMNVSTLELGDSALYLCASSLVQGGTDTQYFGPGTRLTVL.

In nucleotides, the CDR3 is TGTGCCAGCAGCTCCCCCTCAGGCACAATAAACACTGAAGCTTTCTTT. Amino acids: CASSSPSGTINTEAFF. The genes are TRBV11-3 and TRBJ1-1; D is undetermined. Per germline, CDR1 SGHNT and CDR2 YENEEA. V lost 4 bases to trimming and J lost 2 bases, with 17 bases between them. The CDR3 has 16 residues.

The chain is built from TRBV19 and TRBJ1-2, with D perhaps TRBD1 (6 bases). V was shortened by 1 base and J by 4 bases, with 13 bases between the two germline ends. The CDR3 loop spans 15 amino acids. The germline V gene encodes CDR1 LNHDA and CDR2 SQIVND (reference sequence). The CDR3 DNA is TGTGCCAGTAGTATAGTACTACAGGGAACCTATGGCTACACCTTC. Protein product: CASSIVLQGTYGYTF.

The genes are TRBV5-5 and TRBJ1-1; perhaps TRBD1 as D (5 bases). Germline assignment: CDR1 SGHKS and CDR2 YYEKEE (reference sequence). Trimming removed 0 bases from V and 4 bases from J, with 16 bases in between. The CDR3 extends over 16 amino acids. The CDR3 DNA follows: TGTGCCAGCAGCTTGGAGCTACTGGGGGAGGGCACTGAAGCTTTCTTT. Translating it yields CASSLELLGEGTEAFF.

The chain couples TRBV29-1 to TRBJ1-1, with D tentatively TRBD1 (5 bases). The CDR3 consists of 14 residues. Trimming removed 3 bases at V and 4 bases at J, with 15 bases between. The germline V gene has CDR1 SQVTM and CDR2 ANQGSEA. DNA for the CDR3: TGCAGCGTTGAGGGCCTATCGGGGGGCACTGAAGCTTTCTTT. Translation gives CSVEGLSGGTEAFF.

The rearrangement links TRBV2 to TRBJ2-7; D may be TRBD2 (5 bases). Germline CDR1 reads SNHLY; CDR2 reads FYNNEI. The germline V and J ends were trimmed by 5 bases and 4 bases, with 12 bases remaining between them. The CDR3 has 13 amino acids. The CDR3 bases are TGTGCCAGCAGTTCCGGACTTTTTTACGAGCAGTACTTC. Translation: CASSSGLFYEQYF.

The CDR3 coding sequence is TGTGCCATCAAACCCGGGACTAGCCCCAATGAGCAGTTCTTC. This codes for CAIKPGTSPNEQFF. The chain couples TRBV10-3 to TRBJ2-1; 9 positions agree with TRBD2. The CDR3 runs 14 residues. The V gene's germline CDR1 is ENHRY and CDR2 SYGVKD. With 7 bases clipped from V and 6 bases from J, the junction kept 7 bases outside the gene matches.

The chain is built from TRBV6-6 and TRBJ1-4, with D possibly TRBD1 on 5 matching bases. V was trimmed by 7 bases and J by 5 bases, leaving 11 bases between them. The CDR3 has 13 amino acids. Germline CDR1 is MNHNY and CDR2 is SVGAGI (reference sequence). CDR3 sequence reads: CASTDRPNEKLFF. The CDR3, as DNA: TGTGCCAGCACTGACAGACCCAATGAAAAACTGTTTTTT.

The genes are TRBV5-1 and TRBJ2-4, with D unclear. Germline-derived CDR1 and CDR2 are SGHRS and YFSETQ. This CDR3 contains 13 residues. The germline V and J ends were trimmed by 1 base and 5 bases, with 7 bases remaining between them. This chain's CDR3 is CASSLSRENIQYF. As DNA, the CDR3 is TGCGCCAGCAGCTTGTCTAGAGAAAACATTCAGTACTTC. The full variable domain, with the rest looked up from reference TRBV5-1 and TRBJ2-4, is KAGVTQTPRYLIKTRGQQVTLSCSPISGHRSVSWYQQTPGQGLQFLFEYFSETQRNKGNFPGRFSGRQFSNSRSEMNVSTLELGDSALYLCASSLSRENIQYFGAGTRLSVL.

The V and J genes are TRBV28 and TRBJ1-6; D is unclear. V lost 2 bases and J 7 bases, leaving 9 bases between the germline ends. Germline CDR1 is MDHEN and CDR2 is SYDVKM. The CDR3 totals 14 residues. The CDR3 here is CASSLGKRNSPLHF. The CDR3 DNA is TGTGCCAGCAGTTTAGGCAAGCGGAATTCACCCCTCCACTTT.

This clone was detected a few times. The rearrangement uses TRBV19 and TRBJ2-7, with 7 bases lining up with TRBD1. The CDR3 is made up of 14 amino acids. The germline V gene has CDR1 LNHDA and CDR2 SQIVND (reference sequence). Germline trimming cut 5 bases from V and 1 base from J; bases unmatched to any gene: 5. CDR3 sequence (DNA): TGTGCCAGTAGTCCGCGACAGGGATCCTACGAGCAGTACTTC. It translates to CASSPRQGSYEQYF.

The DNA of the CDR3 is TGTGCCAGCGAGGCAGTCGAGGTTAAAGAAGCTTTCTTT. Translating it yields CASEAVEVKEAFF. This sequence joins TRBV6-5 and TRBJ1-1, with D uncertain. Germline V gene sequence: CDR1 MNHEY, CDR2 SVGAGI. This CDR3 spans 13 amino acids. V lost 8 bases to trimming and J lost 8 bases, with 18 bases between them.

The chain links TRBV14 to TRBJ2-5; D is unclear. The length of the CDR3 is 13 residues. Looked up from germline, CDR1 is SGHDN and CDR2 is FVKESK. Trimming removed 1 base from V and 5 bases from J, with 8 bases in between. Here the CDR3 DNA reads TGTGCCAGCAGCCAAGCAGGCCTGGAGACCCAGTACTTC. Its translation: CASSQAGLETQYF.

This chain links TRBV14 with TRBJ2-3, with 11 bases that match TRBD1. With V trimmed by 3 bases and J by 1 base, 9 bases remained unmatched. Germline V gives CDR1 SGHDN, CDR2 FVKESK. The CDR3 length is 18 residues. The CDR3 region has the DNA TGTGCCAGCAGCCACCGCCGGACAGGGGGCAGAGGCACAGATACGCAGTATTTT. Translating gives CASSHRRTGGRGTDTQYF.

In this sample, this clone turned up a few times. This chain connects TRBV30 to TRBJ1-4; TRBD1 aligns across 9 bases. Germline CDR1 reads GTSNPN; CDR2 reads SVGIG (reference sequence). V gave up 6 bases and J gave up 8 bases; unmatched junction bases: 10. The CDR3 has 14 amino acids. The CDR3 here is CACRAGQGREKLFF. CDR3 sequence (DNA): TGTGCCTGCCGCGCCGGACAGGGGAGGGAAAAACTGTTTTTT.

V gene TRBV19 combines with J gene TRBJ1-5; TRBD1 agrees at 10 bases. CDR3 length: 15 amino acids. The germline CDR1 and CDR2 sequences are LNHDA and SQIVND (reference sequence). V was clipped by 6 bases and J by 0 bases; unmatched bases: 2. CDR3 in amino acids: CASRGTGASNQPQHF. In DNA form, the CDR3 reads TGTGCCAGTAGAGGGACAGGGGCTAGCAATCAGCCCCAGCATTTT.

The V and J genes are TRBV6-5 and TRBJ1-5; 8 nucleotides agree with TRBD1. The germline gives CDR1 MNHEY, CDR2 SVGAGI. Losses at the gene ends were 6 bases for V and 2 bases for J; bases not matched to a gene: 6. The CDR3 is made up of 15 amino acids. The DNA for the CDR3 is TGTGCCAGCAGGCAGGGGGCGGGGGGCAATCAGCCCCAGCATTTT. Its protein product is CASRQGAGGNQPQHF.

The V gene is TRBV30, the J gene TRBJ1-1; D may be TRBD1 (5 bases). Germline V gene data show CDR1 as GTSNPN and CDR2 as SVGIG (reference sequence). The CDR3 sequence is 15 residues long. Trimming removed 2 bases from V and 5 bases from J, with 18 bases in between. CDR3 in DNA: TGTGCCTGGAGTCCCCCGAGCGGGGGGAGGACTGAAGCTTTCTTT. It is translated as CAWSPPSGGRTEAFF.

V and J are TRBV11-2 and TRBJ2-7; 10 nucleotides agree with TRBD2. Germline CDR1 is SGHAT and CDR2 is FQNNGV. The CDR3 runs 16 residues. J was trimmed by 2 bases and V by 7 bases; bases with no gene match: 11. CDR3 coding DNA: TGTGCCAGCAACTCCGGGACTAGCGTGGGGGCCTACGAGCAGTACTTC. Its protein is CASNSGTSVGAYEQYF.